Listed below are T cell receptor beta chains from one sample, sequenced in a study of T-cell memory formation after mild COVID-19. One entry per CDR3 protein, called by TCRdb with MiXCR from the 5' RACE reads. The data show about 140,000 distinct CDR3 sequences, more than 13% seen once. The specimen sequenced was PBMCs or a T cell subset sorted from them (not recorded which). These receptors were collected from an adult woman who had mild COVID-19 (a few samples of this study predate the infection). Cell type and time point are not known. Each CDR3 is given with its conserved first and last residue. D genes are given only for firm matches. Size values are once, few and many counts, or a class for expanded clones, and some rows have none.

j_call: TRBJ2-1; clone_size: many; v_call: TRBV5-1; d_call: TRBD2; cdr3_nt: TGCGCCAGCAGCTTACAGCGGGACCTCTACAATGAGCAGTTCTTC; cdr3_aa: CASSLQRDLYNEQFF
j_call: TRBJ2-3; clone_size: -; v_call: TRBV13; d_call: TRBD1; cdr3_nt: TGTGCCAGCAGCTTACGGGACAGGGACAGCACAGATACGCAGTATTTT; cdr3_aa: CASSLRDRDSTDTQYF
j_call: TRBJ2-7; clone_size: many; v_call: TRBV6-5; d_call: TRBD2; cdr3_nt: TGTGCCAGCAGTCTGACTAGCGGGCCCTACGAGCAGTACTTC; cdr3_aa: CASSLTSGPYEQYF
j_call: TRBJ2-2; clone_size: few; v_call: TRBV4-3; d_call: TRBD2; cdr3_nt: TGCGCCAGCAGCCAAGATCTGAGTAGCGGGAGGCCGAAGGGCGGGGAGCTGTTTTTT; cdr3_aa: CASSQDLSSGRPKGGELFF
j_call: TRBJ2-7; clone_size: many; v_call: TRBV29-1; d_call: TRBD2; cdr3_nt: TGCAGCGTGGATGCTAGCGGGCGAAGAGGGGCCTACGAGCAGTACTTC; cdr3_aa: CSVDASGRRGAYEQYF
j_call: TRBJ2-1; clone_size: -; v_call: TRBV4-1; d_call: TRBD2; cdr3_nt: TGCGCCAGCAGCCAAGAAGGGAGGACTAGCGGACCCTACAATGAGCAGTTCTTC; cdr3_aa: CASSQEGRTSGPYNEQFF
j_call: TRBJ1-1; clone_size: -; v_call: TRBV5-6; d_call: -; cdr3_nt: TGTGCCAGCAGCTTAGGGGCTCTCCCGGCTGAAGCTTTCTTT; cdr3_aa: CASSLGALPAEAFF
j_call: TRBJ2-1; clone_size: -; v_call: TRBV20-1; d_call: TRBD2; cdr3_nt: TGCAGTGCCGGGACTAGCGGGAGGCCCAATGAGCAGTTCTTC; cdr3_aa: CSAGTSGRPNEQFF
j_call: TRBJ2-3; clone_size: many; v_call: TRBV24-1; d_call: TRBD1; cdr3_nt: TGTGCCACCAGTGATCCAGGACAGGAGAACACAGATACGCAGTATTTT; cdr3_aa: CATSDPGQENTDTQYF
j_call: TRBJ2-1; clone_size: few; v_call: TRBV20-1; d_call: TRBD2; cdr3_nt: TGCAGTGCTAGCGGGGGGGCCTACAATGAGCAGTTCTTC; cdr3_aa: CSASGGAYNEQFF
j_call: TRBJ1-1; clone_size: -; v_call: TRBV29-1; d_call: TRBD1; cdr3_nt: TGCAGCGTCGTACAGGACAGGGATCGGCTATCAAGAGCTTTCTTT; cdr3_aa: CSVVQDRDRLSRAFF
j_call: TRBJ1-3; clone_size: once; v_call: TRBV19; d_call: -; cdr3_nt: TGTGCCAGTAGTATGGGGGACACCATATATTTT; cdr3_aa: CASSMGDTIYF
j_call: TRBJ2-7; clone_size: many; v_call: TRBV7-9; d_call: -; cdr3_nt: TGTGCCAGCAGCTTAACGGCGTCCTACGAGCAGTACTTC; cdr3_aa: CASSLTASYEQYF
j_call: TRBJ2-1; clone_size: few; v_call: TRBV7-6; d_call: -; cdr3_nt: TGTGCCAGCAGCTTCCCGGGACCCCACAATGAGCAGTTCTTC; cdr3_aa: CASSFPGPHNEQFF
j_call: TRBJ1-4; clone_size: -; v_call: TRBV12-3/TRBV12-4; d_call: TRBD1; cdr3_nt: TGTGCCAGCAGTTTGGCCAGGGGGGTTGAAAAACTGTTTTTT; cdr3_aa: CASSLARGVEKLFF
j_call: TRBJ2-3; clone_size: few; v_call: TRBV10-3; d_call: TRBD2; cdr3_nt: TGTGCCATCAGCGACCGACTAGCGGGAGGCACAGATACGCAGTATTTT; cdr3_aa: CAISDRLAGGTDTQYF